The 30 T cell receptor beta chains given below trace back to one sample, sequenced in a study of vaccination and CD4 T cells after COVID-19. The antigens for these receptors are not known. The Oncomine TCR Beta short-read assay was what sequenced the DNA obtained from cultured CD4+ T cells. TCRdb recomputed calls from the PCR reads with MiXCR, one row per CDR3 protein. This table holds around 20,000 distinct CDR3 sequences, about 44% found once. As for treatment: roughly 11-day PBMC culture with coronavirus spike peptide pools or control peptides (ViraFEST assay). The source material was CD4+ T cells from blood, cultured in vitro, sampled after SARS-CoV-2 vaccination. The receptors originated from a human donor who had recovered from COVID-19.

This clonotype showed up just a few times. The chain links TRBV20-1 to TRBJ1-1; D remains unclear. Germline CDR1 DFQATT, CDR2 SNEGSKA (reference sequence). The V end lost 0 bases, the J end lost 3 bases, and 14 bases lay between the germline ends. CDR3 length: 15 residues. As DNA, the CDR3 is TGCAGTGCTAGAGATCCTCGGGTATCACACACTGAAGCTTTCTTT. It yields the protein CSARDPRVSHTEAFF.

This clonotype counts as medium-sized (0.01 to 0.1%). The rearrangement joins TRBV30 to TRBJ1-5; TRBD1 matches at 7 bases. Trimming at V came to 2 bases and at J to 7 bases, leaving 5 bases not matched to a gene. The length of the CDR3 is 13 residues. Per germline, CDR1 GTSNPN and CDR2 SVGIG (reference sequence). CDR3 residues: CAWSPGGRQPQHF. The CDR3 DNA is TGTGCCTGGAGTCCAGGGGGTAGACAGCCCCAGCATTTT.

J is TRBJ1-5 and V is TRBV6-1; maybe TRBD1 (6 bases). V was clipped by 7 bases and J by 4 bases, with 11 bases between them. The CDR3 is made up of 13 amino acids. Per germline, CDR1 MNHNS and CDR2 SASEGT. The CDR3 spells CASNEQGNQPQHF. The CDR3 nucleotides read TGTGCCAGCAACGAGCAGGGGAATCAGCCCCAGCATTTT.

This clonotype was seen more than once but under ten times. The V and J genes are TRBV20-1 and TRBJ2-2; no clear D gene. This CDR3 spans 14 amino acids. The germline V gene has CDR1 DFQATT and CDR2 SNEGSKA (reference sequence). Trimming took off 3 bases at V and 2 bases at J, with 10 bases between the two ends. The chain's CDR3 is CSASRATNTGELFF. The DNA for the CDR3 is TGCAGTGCTAGTCGGGCGACAAACACCGGGGAGCTGTTTTTT.

This clonotype was detected only once. This rearrangement joins TRBV6-1 to TRBJ1-1; D unresolved. The germline V gene encodes CDR1 MNHNS and CDR2 SASEGT. The V and J ends lost 1 base and 1 base respectively, with 10 bases between them. CDR3 length equals 15 residues. CDR3 in amino acids: CASSEEVAQNTEAFF. CDR3 DNA: TGTGCCAGCAGTGAAGAGGTTGCACAGAACACTGAAGCTTTCTTT.

The rearrangement joins TRBV7-8 to TRBJ2-3; 8 nucleotides align to TRBD2. This CDR3 region has 16 residues. V lost 1 base to trimming and J lost 2 bases; unmatched junction nucleotides: 5. CDR1 SGHVS and CDR2 FQNEAQ come from the germline V gene. In nucleotides, the CDR3 is TGTGCCAGCAGCTTAGTTACGGGGGGGGACACAGATACGCAGTATTTT. Encoded protein: CASSLVTGGDTDTQYF.

This clonotype was picked up a small number of times. The chain has TRBV20-1 and TRBJ1-1; 7 bases map to TRBD1. V shed 6 bases and J 0 bases; nucleotides not matched to a gene: 13. Germline-derived CDR1 and CDR2 are DFQATT and SNEGSKA (reference sequence). The CDR3 covers 16 residues. CDR3 coding DNA: TGCAGTGCCAGACGGACAGGAAGGGTGATGAACACTGAAGCTTTCTTT. Translating gives CSARRTGRVMNTEAFF.

Details on this clonotype: A much bigger clone sits one base away, suggesting this may be a read error. The V call is TRBV6-1, the J call TRBJ1-2; no clear D gene. The CDR3 has 12 residues. CDR1 is MNHNS and CDR2 is SASEGT in the germline V gene. Here the CDR3 DNA reads TGTGCCAACAGTACCGGGATCTATGGCTACACCTTC. As protein: CANSTGIYGYTF.

The chain uses TRBV20-1 and TRBJ2-1, with D perhaps matching TRBD2 (6 bases). The V gene's germline CDR1 is DFQATT and CDR2 SNEGSKA (reference sequence). CDR3 length: 14 amino acids. Trimming shortened V by 1 base and J by 2 bases, and 9 bases separated the two germline ends. The chain's CDR3 is CSARAGVTYNEQFF. In DNA form, the CDR3 reads TGCAGTGCTAGAGCGGGAGTGACCTACAATGAGCAGTTCTTC.

This clonotype appeared once. This chain joins TRBV6-4 and TRBJ2-7; D perhaps matches TRBD2 (6 bases). The V and J ends lost 6 bases and 0 bases respectively, with 15 bases between them. CDR1 and CDR2 from the germline V gene are MRHNA and SNTAGT. The CDR3 is 15 amino acids. CDR3 sequence reads: CASSRLEGLSYEQYF. The CDR3 coding sequence is TGTGCCAGCAGCCGCCTTGAGGGACTCTCCTACGAGCAGTACTTC.

There are a few counts of this clonotype. J is TRBJ1-6 and V is TRBV6-1; D is perhaps TRBD1 (5 bases). The CDR3 consists of 13 residues. The V and J ends lost 6 bases and 9 bases respectively, with 12 bases between them. The V gene's germline CDR1 is MNHNS and CDR2 SASEGT. The CDR3 spells CASSLVDSSPLHF. CDR3 bases: TGTGCCAGCAGCCTCGTCGACAGTTCACCCCTCCACTTT.

The genes are TRBV20-1 and TRBJ1-2; a weak D match, TRBD1 (5 bases). CDR1 and CDR2 (germline): DFQATT, SNEGSKA (reference sequence). This CDR3 is 14 amino acids long. Trimming left V 8 bases short and J 8 bases short, with 24 bases between. The CDR3 nucleotides read TGCAGTACCCCTTGGAGGGGCGCAGTGCGAGGCTACACCTTC. As protein: CSTPWRGAVRGYTF.

The V and J genes are TRBV7-9 and TRBJ1-2; a weak D match, TRBD1 (6 bases). In germline, CDR1 is SEHNR, CDR2 FQNEAQ (reference sequence). Trimming left V 5 bases short and J 2 bases short, with 18 bases between. CDR3 length equals 16 residues. CDR3 protein: CASSVSGQFGNYGYTF. DNA for the CDR3: TGTGCCAGCAGCGTTTCAGGACAGTTTGGCAACTATGGCTACACCTTC.

V gene TRBV20-1 combines with J gene TRBJ2-1; 7 nucleotides align to TRBD2. The germline gives CDR1 DFQATT, CDR2 SNEGSKA (reference sequence). Trimming took 0 bases from V and 6 from J; bases not matched to a gene: 23. The CDR3 consists of 20 residues. CDR3 sequence: CSARESIPQGLPAGRNEQFF. In nucleotides, the CDR3 is TGCAGTGCTAGAGAGAGCATCCCCCAAGGACTGCCAGCGGGGCGCAATGAGCAGTTCTTC.

V gene TRBV4-1 combines with J gene TRBJ1-2; 7 nucleotides match TRBD1. This CDR3 is 13 amino acids long. V shed 3 bases, J shed 5 bases, and the junction held 3 bases outside the gene matches. Germline V lookup: CDR1 MGHRA, CDR2 YSYEKL. In DNA, the CDR3 is TGCGCCAGCAGCCAGACCAGGGGGTATGGCTACACCTTC. Amino acids: CASSQTRGYGYTF.

This chain uses TRBV7-2 with TRBJ2-1; 10 positions agree with TRBD1. Germline CDR1 is SGHTA and CDR2 is FQGNSA. Unmatched junction bases numbered 23, after V lost 5 bases and J lost 4 bases. The CDR3 consists of 21 residues. The CDR3 coding sequence is TGTGCCAGCAGCGCGAAAGGGGGACAGGGGATTTCTTGGGGCCAATACAATGAGCAGTTCTTC. Translation gives CASSAKGGQGISWGQYNEQFF.

Turning to this clonotype: A junction boundary mismatches the germline segment, possibly from a read error. V gene TRBV9 combines with J gene TRBJ1-1; no reliable D call. Germline V gives CDR1 SGDLS, CDR2 YYNGEE. The CDR3 is 14 residues long. As DNA, the CDR3 is TGTGCCAGCAGCGTTGGCAACCTGAAAACTGAAGCTTTCTTT. Protein: CASSVGNLKTEAFF.

This chain connects TRBV28 to TRBJ2-7; the match to TRBD1 covers 7 bases. V shed 5 bases, J shed 2 bases, and the junction held 3 bases outside the gene matches. There are 13 residues in the CDR3. Looked up from germline, CDR1 is MDHEN and CDR2 is SYDVKM. Here the CDR3 DNA reads TGTGCCAGCAGTAAAGGACAGGCCTACGAGCAGTACTTC. It specifies CASSKGQAYEQYF.

This clonotype was seen only a few times. This chain links TRBV27 with TRBJ1-2; unclear D gene. The CDR3 totals 14 residues. V lost 6 bases, J lost 4 bases, and 15 bases lay in between. Germline CDR1 MNHEY, CDR2 SMNVEV (reference sequence). In DNA, the CDR3 is TGTGCCAGCAGGACACATGGGGAGACCTATGGCTACACCTTC. This codes for CASRTHGETYGYTF.

The chain joins TRBV24-1 to TRBJ2-1; 11 bases line up with TRBD1. CDR3 length: 17 residues. The germline CDR1 and CDR2 sequences are KGHDR and SFDVKD. With V trimmed by 3 bases and J by 2 bases, 5 bases remained unmatched. CDR3 in amino acids: CATSDGGTGGTYNEQFF. The CDR3 region has the DNA TGTGCCACCAGTGATGGCGGGACAGGGGGAACCTACAATGAGCAGTTCTTC.

This clonotype was detected only a few times. The chain is built from TRBV6-1 and TRBJ1-5; the match to TRBD1 covers 9 bases. After removal of 3 bases from V and 5 bases from J, the junction contained 8 bases not matched to a gene. This CDR3 has 16 amino acids. Germline V CDR1 and CDR2: MNHNS, SASEGT. The CDR3 DNA sequence: TGTGCCAGCAGTGATCTACGAAGGGACAGGGATCAGCCCCAGCATTTT. It codes for CASSDLRRDRDQPQHF.

This clonotype occurred a few times. The genes are TRBV2 and TRBJ2-2; D remains ambiguous. CDR3 length: 15 residues. V was trimmed by 6 bases and J by 3 bases, leaving 14 bases between them. Germline CDR1 SNHLY, CDR2 FYNNEI. The CDR3 DNA reads as TGTGCCAGCAGCGTGGACGGCCTGGACACCGGGGAGCTGTTTTTT. Translation: CASSVDGLDTGELFF.

This rearrangement joins TRBV2 to TRBJ1-5, with D perhaps TRBD1 (5 bases). Per the germline V gene, CDR1 is SNHLY and CDR2 is FYNNEI. The CDR3 contains 16 residues. Trimming shortened V by 5 bases and J by 2 bases, and 16 bases separated the two germline ends. The CDR3 coding sequence is TGTGCCAGCAGTAGGGACCCAGTCTCCGGCAATCAGCCCCAGCATTTT. Amino acids: CASSRDPVSGNQPQHF. Full variable domain (rest looked up from reference TRBV2 and TRBJ1-5): EPEVTQTPSHQVTQMGQEVILRCVPISNHLYFYWYRQILGQKVEFLVSFYNNEISEKSEIFDDQFSVERPDGSNFTLKIRSTKLEDSAMYFCASSRDPVSGNQPQHFGDGTRLSIL.

This chain connects TRBV14 to TRBJ1-1; no clear D. Germline CDR1 SGHDN, CDR2 FVKESK. The CDR3 sequence is 11 residues long. The V end lost 1 base, the J end lost 10 bases, and 7 bases lay between the germline ends. The CDR3: CASSQGFVAFF. The CDR3 bases are TGTGCCAGCAGCCAAGGATTCGTAGCTTTCTTT. Based on the CDR3 plus reference TRBV14 and TRBJ1-1, the full variable domain is EAGVTQFPSHSVIEKGQTVTLRCDPISGHDNLYWYRRVMGKEIKFLLHFVKESKQDESGMPNNRFLAERTGGTYSTLKVQPAELEDSGVYFCASSQGFVAFFGQGTRLTVV.

This clonotype was seen only a few times. The chain combines TRBV21-1 with TRBJ1-5; the D call TRBD1 from the table was never checked on the DNA. TRBV21-1 is a pseudogene locus. The CDR3 has 17 amino acids. The CDR3 coding sequence is TGTGCCAGCAGCAGACGATTGGACGGACAGATTGATCAGCCCCAGCATTTT. Its protein is CASSRRLDGQIDQPQHF.

This rearrangement joins TRBV19 to TRBJ1-1; tentative D call: TRBD1 (5 bases). CDR1 is LNHDA and CDR2 is SQIVND in the germline V gene (reference sequence). CDR3 size: 14 residues. Trimming shortened V by 6 bases and J by 0 bases, and 11 bases separated the two germline ends. The chain's CDR3 is CASRVGPLNTEAFF. As DNA, the CDR3 is TGTGCCAGTAGAGTGGGGCCCCTGAACACTGAAGCTTTCTTT. Full variable domain (remainder filled in from reference TRBV19 and TRBJ1-1): DGGITQSPKYLFRKEGQNVTLSCEQNLNHDAMYWYRQDPGQGLRLIYYSQIVNDFQKGDIAEGYSVSREKKESFPLTVTSAQKNPTAFYLCASRVGPLNTEAFFGQGTRLTVV.

The chain recombines TRBV6-5 with TRBJ1-5; D is undetermined. This CDR3 is 15 amino acids long. V was clipped by 4 bases and J by 0 bases, with 10 bases between them. CDR1 and CDR2 from the germline V gene are MNHEY and SVGAGI. The chain's CDR3 is CASSFQENSNQPQHF. CDR3 coding DNA: TGTGCCAGCAGTTTTCAGGAAAATAGCAATCAGCCCCAGCATTTT.

The rearrangement links TRBV27 to TRBJ1-2, with D perhaps TRBD1 (5 bases). The CDR3 is 14 residues long. The V end was cut by 5 bases, the J end by 5 bases, with 15 bases between. Germline V gives CDR1 MNHEY, CDR2 SMNVEV (reference sequence). CDR3: CASSSAGRGYGYTF. DNA of the CDR3: TGTGCCAGCAGTAGCGCAGGGCGGGGGTATGGCTACACCTTC.

The chain combines TRBV28 with TRBJ1-5, with a tentative D call TRBD1 (5 bases). V lost 5 bases to trimming and J lost 4 bases, with 12 bases between them. This CDR3 is 14 amino acids long. Looked up from germline, CDR1 is MDHEN and CDR2 is SYDVKM. This CDR3 reads CASSEVRVNQPQHF. The DNA for the CDR3 is TGTGCCAGCAGTGAGGTCAGGGTTAATCAGCCCCAGCATTTT.

The sample holds a few counts of this clonotype. Here the CDR3 DNA reads TGTGCCAGCAGTTCGGGACAGGGTCACCAGCCCCAGCATTTT. It is translated as CASSSGQGHQPQHF. The rearrangement links TRBV6-5 to TRBJ1-5; 9 positions match TRBD1. V trimming: 4 bases; J trimming: 7 bases; junction bases outside the gene matches: 5. In germline, CDR1 is MNHEY, CDR2 SVGAGI. The CDR3 loop spans 14 amino acids.